The 21 T cell receptor beta chains below all came from one sample that was sequenced in a study of tumor-infiltrating lymphocytes in oesophageal squamous cell carcinoma. TCRdb reanalysed the PCR reads using MiXCR and keeps one entry per CDR3 protein. The profile shows 20,000 to 30,000 distinct CDR3 sequences, 30% to 40% of them singletons. The sequenced sample was esophageal tumor tissue. The receptors originated from a male donor with esophageal squamous cell carcinoma.

Sample share makes this clonotype medium-sized. The V call is TRBV7-2, the J call TRBJ1-5, with 7 bases identical to TRBD1. Per germline, CDR1 SGHTA and CDR2 FQGNSA. The CDR3 runs to 15 residues. V lost 1 base to trimming and J lost 8 bases; unmatched junction nucleotides: 8. The CDR3 loop reads CASSLGSRGREPQHF. CDR3 coding DNA: TGTGCCAGCAGCTTAGGGTCGAGGGGGCGAGAGCCCCAGCATTTT.

The sample holds a few counts of this clonotype. In DNA form, the CDR3 reads TGTGCCACCAGCAGAGATCAGACTAGACAACAGTTCTTC. Translating it yields CATSRDQTRQQFF. This chain links TRBV15 with TRBJ2-3, with a possible D match to TRBD2 (6 bases). The J call may be mistaken, given a closer DNA end match to TRBJ2-1. This CDR3 region has 13 residues. Germline CDR1 and CDR2: LNHNV and YYDKDF (reference sequence).

The CDR3 DNA reads TGTGCCAGCAGTGAAGCCCCCGGGGGGTCCACAGATACGCAGTATTTT. Protein product: CASSEAPGGSTDTQYF. The genes are TRBV6-1 and TRBJ2-3, with TRBD2 matching 7 bases. This CDR3 has 16 amino acids. J lost 2 bases, V lost 0 bases, and 5 bases had no gene match. In germline, CDR1 is MNHNS, CDR2 SASEGT.

This rearrangement joins TRBV7-2 to TRBJ2-6, with D perhaps TRBD1 or TRBD2 (5 bases each). The J call may not be correct, given that the DNA end is closer to TRBJ2-7. The CDR3 spans 15 residues. Germline CDR1 reads SGHTA; CDR2 reads FQGNSA. CDR3 sequence reads: CASSLAGVWSYEQYF. The CDR3 bases are TGTGCCAGCAGCTTAGCGGGGGTCTGGTCCTACGAGCAGTACTTC.

Points on this clonotype: The junction departs from germline at one end; a sequencing error may be responsible. The chain uses TRBV7-6 and TRBJ2-1; D is uncertain. The J call could be wrong; TRBJ2-7 is a better fit for the DNA end. The CDR3 covers 13 residues. CDR1 and CDR2 (germline): SGHVS, FNYEAQ. The CDR3 DNA follows: TGTGCTAGCAGCTTAATAGCATCGGGTGAGCAGTACTTC. It specifies CASSLIASGEQYF.

Notes on this clonotype: The CDR3 end shows no conserved phenylalanine or tryptophan, and so a read error is likely. V and J are TRBV11-2 and TRBJ2-1, with TRBD1 as a possible D gene (6 bases). The CDR3 extends over 16 amino acids. Germline V lookup: CDR1 SGHAT, CDR2 FQNNGV. V shed 1 base and J shed 10 bases, with 20 bases lying between them. The CDR3 is CASSLGPGGGSYEQFC. CDR3 sequence (DNA): TGTGCCAGCAGCTTAGGCCCGGGTGGGGGCTCCTACGAGCAGTTCTGC.

This clonotype was detected many times. Just one base apart from a much larger clone, this may be a read error. CDR3 sequence reads: CASSYSKDGSGGTSSYNEQYF. The CDR3 bases are TGTGCCAGCAGTTACTCAAAGGATGGTAGCGGGGGAACGAGCTCCTACAATGAGCAGTACTTC. The V gene is TRBV6-6, the J gene TRBJ2-1, with 9 bases aligning to TRBD2. The last part of the DNA fits TRBJ2-7 better; the J call may be wrong. Germline CDR1 is MNHNY and CDR2 is SVGAGI (reference sequence). The CDR3 totals 21 residues.

This clonotype was recorded many times. The chain combines TRBV5-1 with TRBJ1-1; no definite D call. CDR3 length equals 15 residues. CDR1 and CDR2 from the germline V gene are SGHRS and YFSETQ. V lost 1 base, J lost 4 bases, and 14 bases lay in between. CDR3 nucleotide sequence: TGCGCCAGCAGCTTGTCTCGGGGAAGTCTCACTGAAGCTTTCTTT. It yields the protein CASSLSRGSLTEAFF. Full variable domain (missing parts from reference TRBV5-1 and TRBJ1-1): KAGVTQTPRYLIKTRGQQVTLSCSPISGHRSVSWYQQTPGQGLQFLFEYFSETQRNKGNFPGRFSGRQFSNSRSEMNVSTLELGDSALYLCASSLSRGSLTEAFFGQGTRLTVV.

In this sample, this clonotype turned up many times. The V gene is TRBV25-1, the J gene TRBJ1-1; 8 nucleotides agree with TRBD1. The V gene end was trimmed by 3 bases and the J gene end by 8 bases; junction bases not matched to a gene: 5. The CDR3 extends over 13 amino acids. CDR1 and CDR2 from the germline V gene are MGHDK and SYGVNS. CDR3: CASSDRTGLEAFF. In nucleotides, the CDR3 is TGTGCCAGCAGTGATAGGACAGGGCTAGAAGCTTTCTTT.

The chain uses TRBV19 and TRBJ2-7; D is possibly TRBD1 or TRBD2 (5 bases each). The CDR3 covers 15 residues. CDR1 and CDR2 (germline): LNHDA, SQIVND (reference sequence). Trimming took off 5 bases at V and 4 bases at J, with 18 bases between the two ends. CDR3 in DNA: TGTGCCAGTAGTCTAGGGGACGGATCCATGTACGAGCAGTACTTC. Its translation: CASSLGDGSMYEQYF.

With respect to this clonotype: A much larger clone differs by one base, so this may be a read error. V is TRBV11-2 and J is TRBJ1-3; the D is unclear. This CDR3 has 16 amino acids. CDR1 and CDR2 from the germline V gene are SGHAT and FQNNGV. The germline V and J ends were trimmed by 4 bases and 4 bases, with 17 bases remaining between them. The CDR3 DNA follows: TGTGCCAGCAGCTCCACGGACGGCGTTTCGGGAAACACCATATATTTT. Amino acid sequence: CASSSTDGVSGNTIYF.

The chain combines TRBV7-6 with TRBJ1-2, with D possibly matching TRBD1 (5 bases). This CDR3 is 15 amino acids long. V was clipped by 2 bases and J by 0 bases, with 10 bases between them. Germline loops: CDR1 SGHVS, CDR2 FNYEAQ. Written as DNA, the CDR3 is TGTGCCAGCAGCTTATCGGGGCGGACTAACTATGGCTACACCTTC. This sequence encodes CASSLSGRTNYGYTF.

The chain carries TRBV7-2 and TRBJ2-2; weak D call: TRBD2 (6 bases). The CDR3 runs to 15 residues. Germline loops: CDR1 SGHTA, CDR2 FQGNSA. V dropped 2 bases and J dropped 4 bases, with 11 bases sitting between them. This CDR3 reads CASSLRLSGTGELFF. Written as DNA, the CDR3 is TGTGCCAGCAGCTTACGTCTTAGCGGCACCGGGGAGCTGTTTTTT.

This clonotype was recorded many times. This may be a read error: a much more frequent sequence differs by one nucleotide. V usage is TRBV11-2 and J usage is TRBJ2-3; 12 nucleotides match TRBD2. V lost 5 bases to trimming and J lost 14 bases; unmatched junction nucleotides: 14. The CDR3 is 15 amino acids. The germline V gene has CDR1 SGHAT and CDR2 FQNNGV. CDR3 amino acids: CASSLTSGRTGELYF. The CDR3 DNA reads as TGTGCCAGCAGCCTGACTAGCGGGAGAACCGGGGAGCTGTATTTT.

This clonotype was counted a few times. The chain combines TRBV2 with TRBJ2-3, with 15 positions matching TRBD2. The length of the CDR3 is 18 residues. Losses at the gene ends were 7 bases for V and 1 base for J; bases not matched to a gene: 9. Germline V gene sequence: CDR1 SNHLY, CDR2 FYNNEI. CDR3 sequence reads: CASTLGLAGGLGTDTQYF. As DNA, the CDR3 is TGTGCCAGCACACTTGGACTAGCGGGGGGGTTGGGCACAGATACGCAGTATTTT.

This clonotype was picked up many times. V gene TRBV28 combines with J gene TRBJ2-5, with 8 bases lining up with TRBD1. Germline V CDR1 and CDR2: MDHEN, SYDVKM. The V gene end was trimmed by 6 bases and the J gene end by 5 bases; junction bases not matched to a gene: 11. This CDR3 has 15 amino acids. The CDR3 protein is CASSSTGTGYETQYF. For the CDR3, the DNA is TGTGCCAGCAGCTCAACCGGGACAGGCTACGAGACCCAGTACTTC.

In its sample, this clonotype was seen many times. A read error may explain this, as a much larger clone is one base away. The chain links TRBV11-2 to TRBJ2-5; TRBD2 matches at 9 bases. Germline assignment: CDR1 SGHAT and CDR2 FQNNGV. Trimming removed 5 bases from V and 11 bases from J; junction bases left unmatched: 24. The CDR3 covers 18 residues. In DNA form, the CDR3 reads TGTGCCAGCAGCCCCTATACCGGCGGCGGGAGGGTCGACAATGAGCAGTACTTC. Translated: CASSPYTGGGRVDNEQYF.

With regard to this clonotype: This likely comes from a read error, as the CDR3 has no conserved phenylalanine or tryptophan at its end. The chain recombines TRBV7-1 with TRBJ2-4; D uncertain. TRBJ2-1 matches the DNA end more closely, so the J call is doubtful. TRBV7-1 is designated an ORF whose function remains uncertain. The CDR3 runs to 15 residues. CDR3 DNA sequence: TGTGCCAGCAGCTCAGACTTGTTCTCCTACAATGAGCAGTTCTTA. Residues: CASSSDLFSYNEQFL.

This chain joins TRBV7-3 and TRBJ2-1; 16 nucleotides align to TRBD2. The CDR3 runs 17 residues. Germline V gene sequence: CDR1 SGHTA, CDR2 FQGTGA. After removal of 5 bases from V and 7 bases from J, the junction contained 8 bases not matched to a gene. The CDR3: CASSRLTGLAGGNEQFF. The CDR3 coding sequence is TGTGCCAGCAGCCGACTTACGGGACTAGCGGGAGGGAATGAGCAGTTCTTC.

The rearrangement uses TRBV6-2 or TRBV6-3 and TRBJ2-6; unclear D gene. The CDR3 loop spans 15 amino acids. V lost 6 bases to trimming and J lost 3 bases, with 12 bases between them. Per the germline V gene, CDR1 is MNHEY and CDR2 is SVGEGT. In nucleotides, the CDR3 is TGTGCCAGCAGAGCACCCCGGAGTGGGGCCAACGTCCTGACTTTC. Its protein is CASRAPRSGANVLTF.

This clonotype was counted at least ten times. With a much larger clone just one base away, this may be a read error. The chain employs TRBV5-8 and TRBJ2-5; D may be TRBD1 (6 bases). The V end lost 4 bases, the J end lost 11 bases, and 21 bases lay between the germline ends. CDR1 and CDR2 from the germline V gene are SGHTS and YDEGEE. The CDR3 totals 14 residues. The chain's CDR3 is CASSRGQSYNEQYF. The CDR3 nucleotides read TGTGCCAGCAGCCGTGGACAGAGCTACAATGAGCAGTACTTC.